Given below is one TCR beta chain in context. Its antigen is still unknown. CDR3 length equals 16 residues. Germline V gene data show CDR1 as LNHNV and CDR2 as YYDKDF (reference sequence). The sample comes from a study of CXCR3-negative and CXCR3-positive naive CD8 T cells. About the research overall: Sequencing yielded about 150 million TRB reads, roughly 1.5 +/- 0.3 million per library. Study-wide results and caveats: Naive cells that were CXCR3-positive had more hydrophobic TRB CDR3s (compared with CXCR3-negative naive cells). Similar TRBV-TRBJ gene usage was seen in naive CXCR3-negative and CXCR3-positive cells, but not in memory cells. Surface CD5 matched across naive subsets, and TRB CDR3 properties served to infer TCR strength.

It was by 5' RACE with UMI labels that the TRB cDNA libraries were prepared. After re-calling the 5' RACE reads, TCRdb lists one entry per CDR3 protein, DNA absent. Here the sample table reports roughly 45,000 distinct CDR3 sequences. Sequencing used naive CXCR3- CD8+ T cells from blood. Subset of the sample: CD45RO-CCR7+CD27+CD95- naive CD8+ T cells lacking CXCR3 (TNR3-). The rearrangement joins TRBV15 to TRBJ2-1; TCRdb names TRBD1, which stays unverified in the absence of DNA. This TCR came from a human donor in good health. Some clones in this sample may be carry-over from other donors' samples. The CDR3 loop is CATSRVRGSGPNEQFF. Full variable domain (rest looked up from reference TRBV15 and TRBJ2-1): DAMVIQNPRYQVTQFGKPVTLSCSQTLNHNVMYWYQQKSSQAPKLLFHYYDKDFNNEADTPDNFQSRRPNTSFCFLDIRSPGLGDTAMYLCATSRVRGSGPNEQFFGPGTRLTVL.